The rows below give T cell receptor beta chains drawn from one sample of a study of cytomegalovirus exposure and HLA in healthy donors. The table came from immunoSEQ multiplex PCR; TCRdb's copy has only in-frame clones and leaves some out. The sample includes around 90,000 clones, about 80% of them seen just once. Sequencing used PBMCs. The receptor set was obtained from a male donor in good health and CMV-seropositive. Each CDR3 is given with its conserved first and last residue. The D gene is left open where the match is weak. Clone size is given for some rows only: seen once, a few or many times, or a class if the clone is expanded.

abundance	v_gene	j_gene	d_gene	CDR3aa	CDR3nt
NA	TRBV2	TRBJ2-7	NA	CASSEGSGSYEQYF	TGTGCCAGCAGTGAAGGGTCAGGGTCCTACGAGCAGTACTTC
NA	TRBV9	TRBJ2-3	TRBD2	CASSYAGVKDTQYF	TGTGCCAGCAGCTATGCGGGGGTGAAAGATACGCAGTATTTT
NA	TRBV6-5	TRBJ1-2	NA	CASSYSVQGGGYTF	TGTGCCAGCAGTTACTCGGTCCAGGGAGGAGGCTACACCTTC
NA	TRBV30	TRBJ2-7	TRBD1	CAGTGRREQYF	TGTGCCGGGACAGGGAGGAGGGAGCAGTACTTC
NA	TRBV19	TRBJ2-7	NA	CASSMDISYEQYF	TGTGCCAGTAGTATGGACATCTCCTACGAGCAGTACTTC
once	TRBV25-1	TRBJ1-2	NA	CASSGQDTDYGYTF	TGTGCCAGCAGTGGACAGGATACTGACTATGGCTACACCTTC
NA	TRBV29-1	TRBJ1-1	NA	CSVQGDTEAFF	TGCAGCGTTCAGGGCGACACTGAAGCTTTCTTT
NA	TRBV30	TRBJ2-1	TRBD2	CAWGLAQHEQFF	TGTGCCTGGGGACTAGCCCAGCATGAGCAGTTCTTC
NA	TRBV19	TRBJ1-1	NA	CASRNRDATEAFF	TGTGCCAGTAGAAACAGGGATGCCACTGAAGCTTTCTTT
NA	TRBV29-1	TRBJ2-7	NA	CSVDRGANEQYF	TGCAGCGTTGACAGGGGGGCCAACGAGCAGTACTTC
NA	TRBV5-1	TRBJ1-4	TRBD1	CASSPGTGGDEKLFF	TGCGCCAGCAGCCCCGGGACAGGGGGCGACGAAAAACTGTTTTTT
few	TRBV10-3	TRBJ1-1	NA	CAISDRVLNTEAFF	TGTGCCATCAGTGATCGGGTCCTGAACACTGAAGCTTTCTTT
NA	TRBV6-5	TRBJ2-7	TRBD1	CASSYWGQGGTYEQYF	TGTGCCAGCAGTTACTGGGGACAGGGGGGGACCTACGAGCAGTACTTC
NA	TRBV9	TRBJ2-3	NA	CASSEWPGTSTDTQYF	TGTGCCAGCAGCGAGTGGCCAGGGACTAGCACAGATACGCAGTATTTT
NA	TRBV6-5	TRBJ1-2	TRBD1	CASSPDRGGYGYTF	TGTGCCAGCAGTCCGGACAGGGGAGGCTATGGCTACACCTTC
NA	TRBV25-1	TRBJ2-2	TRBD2	CASSSGWGGELFF	TGTGCCAGTTCTAGCGGCTGGGGGGGGGAGCTGTTTTTT
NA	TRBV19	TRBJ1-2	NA	CASSMEGNYGYTF	TGTGCCAGTAGTATGGAGGGAAACTATGGCTACACCTTC
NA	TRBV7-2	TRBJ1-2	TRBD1	CASSLGQGGYTF	TGTGCCAGCAGCTTGGGACAGGGGGGTTACACCTTC
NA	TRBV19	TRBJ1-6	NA	CASSISQYNSPLHF	TGTGCCAGTAGTATATCACAGTATAATTCACCCCTCCACTTT
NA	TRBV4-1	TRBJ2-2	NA	CASSQDNRAGELFF	TGCGCCAGCAGCCAAGATAACAGGGCCGGGGAGCTGTTTTTT
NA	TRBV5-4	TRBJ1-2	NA	CASSLDSNYGYTF	TGTGCCAGCAGCTTGGACAGCAACTATGGCTACACCTTC
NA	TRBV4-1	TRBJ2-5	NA	CASSHTPGVLRETQYF	TGCGCCAGCAGCCACACCCCAGGGGTTCTCCGCGAGACCCAGTACTTC
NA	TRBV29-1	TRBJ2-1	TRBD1	CSVEGPGGPDEQFF	TGCAGCGTTGAAGGTCCAGGGGGCCCGGATGAGCAGTTCTTC
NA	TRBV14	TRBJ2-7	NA	CASSQVVIRRSLTGEQYF	TGTGCCAGCAGCCAAGTAGTTATCCGCAGGTCTCTCACGGGGGAGCAGTACTTC
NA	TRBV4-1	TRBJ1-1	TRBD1	CASSRGTGEMNTEAFF	TGCGCCAGCAGCCGCGGGACAGGGGAGATGAACACTGAAGCTTTCTTT
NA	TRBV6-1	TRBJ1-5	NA	CASTETGNQPQHF	TGTGCCAGCACGGAAACAGGCAATCAGCCCCAGCATTTT
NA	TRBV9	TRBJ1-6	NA	CASSVDPNTGLLNSPLHF	TGTGCCAGCAGCGTAGACCCCAATACAGGTCTCCTTAATTCACCCCTCCACTTT
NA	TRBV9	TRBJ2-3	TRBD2	CASSARTSGGPSTDTQYF	TGTGCCAGCAGCGCCAGGACTAGCGGGGGGCCCTCCACAGATACGCAGTATTTT
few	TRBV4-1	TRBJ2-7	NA	CASSVGTGVPEQYF	TGCGCCAGCAGCGTCGGGACGGGGGTACCCGAGCAGTACTTC
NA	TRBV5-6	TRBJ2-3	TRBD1	CASSFSGGSDTQYF	TGTGCCAGCAGCTTTTCAGGGGGATCAGATACGCAGTATTTT
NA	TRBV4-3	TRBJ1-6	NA	CASSQDGSASGSPLHF	TGCGCCAGCAGCCAAGATGGTTCGGCCTCCGGGTCACCCCTCCACTTT
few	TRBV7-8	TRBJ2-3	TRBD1	CASGKGAYMNTQYF	TGTGCCTCGGGGAAGGGGGCGTATATGAATACGCAGTATTTT
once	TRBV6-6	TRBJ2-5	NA	CASSYLTSQETQYF	TGTGCCAGCAGTTACCTGACATCTCAAGAGACCCAGTACTTC
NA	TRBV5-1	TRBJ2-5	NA	CASSLAVEETQYF	TGCGCCAGCAGCTTGGCGGTGGAGGAGACCCAGTACTTC
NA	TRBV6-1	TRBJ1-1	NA	CASSGQEGTEAFF	TGTGCCAGCAGTGGTCAGGAGGGCACTGAAGCTTTCTTT
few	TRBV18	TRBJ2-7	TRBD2	CASSGRAEQYF	TGTGCCAGCTCGGGGAGGGCCGAGCAGTACTTC
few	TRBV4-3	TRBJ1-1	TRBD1	CASSKEGQGYTEAFF	TGCGCCAGCAGCAAGGAGGGACAGGGGTACACTGAAGCTTTCTTT
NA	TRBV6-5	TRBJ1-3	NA	CASSYNQNTIYF	TGTGCCAGCAGTTACAATCAGAACACCATATATTTT
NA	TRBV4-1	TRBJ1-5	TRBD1	CASSQDEGASNQPQHF	TGCGCCAGCAGCCAAGACGAGGGGGCGAGCAATCAGCCCCAGCATTTT
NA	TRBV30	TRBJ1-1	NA	CAWSQILNTEAFF	TGTGCCTGGAGCCAGATCCTCAACACTGAAGCTTTCTTT
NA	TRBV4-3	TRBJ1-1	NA	CASSQDRGTEAFF	TGCGCCAGCAGCCAAGATAGAGGGACTGAAGCTTTCTTT
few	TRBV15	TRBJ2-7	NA	CATSPSGDGSYEQYF	TGTGCCACCAGTCCTTCAGGGGATGGCTCCTACGAGCAGTACTTC
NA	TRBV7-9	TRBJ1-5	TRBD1	CASSPQDRGQPQHF	TGTGCCAGCAGCCCCCAGGACAGGGGACAGCCCCAGCATTTT
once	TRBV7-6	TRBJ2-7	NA	CASSLALRTAKGLYEQYF	TGTGCCAGCAGCTTGGCCCTTAGGACAGCCAAGGGCCTTTACGAGCAGTACTTC
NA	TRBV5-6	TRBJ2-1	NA	CASSLAQGNEQFF	TGTGCCAGCAGCTTGGCCCAGGGCAATGAGCAGTTCTTC
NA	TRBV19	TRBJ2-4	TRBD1	CASSIQITQGIDGNIQYF	TGTGCCAGTAGTATCCAAATCACACAGGGGATTGATGGGAACATTCAGTACTTC